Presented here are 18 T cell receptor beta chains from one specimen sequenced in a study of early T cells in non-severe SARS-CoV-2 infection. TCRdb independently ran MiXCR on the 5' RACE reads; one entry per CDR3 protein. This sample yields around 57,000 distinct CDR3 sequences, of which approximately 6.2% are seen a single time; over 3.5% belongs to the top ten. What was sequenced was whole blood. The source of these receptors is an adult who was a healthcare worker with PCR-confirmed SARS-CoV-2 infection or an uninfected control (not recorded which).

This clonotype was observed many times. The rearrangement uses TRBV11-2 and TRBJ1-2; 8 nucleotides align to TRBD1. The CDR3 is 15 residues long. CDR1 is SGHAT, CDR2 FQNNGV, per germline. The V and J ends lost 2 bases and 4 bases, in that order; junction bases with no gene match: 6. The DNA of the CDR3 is TGTGCCAGCAGCTTAATGCAGGGGGCGACCTATGGCTACACCTTC. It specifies CASSLMQGATYGYTF.

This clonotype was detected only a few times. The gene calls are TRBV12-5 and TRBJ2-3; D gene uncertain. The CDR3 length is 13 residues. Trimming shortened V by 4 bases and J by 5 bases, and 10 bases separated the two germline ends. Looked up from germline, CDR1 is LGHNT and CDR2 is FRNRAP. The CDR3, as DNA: TGTGCTAGTGGTTACTCCACGGTAGATACGCAGTATTTT. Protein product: CASGYSTVDTQYF.

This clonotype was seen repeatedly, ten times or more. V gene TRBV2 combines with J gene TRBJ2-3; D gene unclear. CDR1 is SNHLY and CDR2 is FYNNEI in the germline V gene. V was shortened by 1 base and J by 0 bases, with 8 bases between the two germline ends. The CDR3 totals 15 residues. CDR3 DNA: TGTGCCAGCAGTGAAGTCTTGTGGAGCACAGATACGCAGTATTTT. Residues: CASSEVLWSTDTQYF. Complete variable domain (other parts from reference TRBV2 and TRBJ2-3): EPEVTQTPSHQVTQMGQEVILRCVPISNHLYFYWYRQILGQKVEFLVSFYNNEISEKSEIFDDQFSVERPDGSNFTLKIRSTKLEDSAMYFCASSEVLWSTDTQYFGPGTRLTVL.

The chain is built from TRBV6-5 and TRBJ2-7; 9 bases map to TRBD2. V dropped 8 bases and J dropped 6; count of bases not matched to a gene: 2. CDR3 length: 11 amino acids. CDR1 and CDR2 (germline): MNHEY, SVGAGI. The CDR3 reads CASGTSFEQYF. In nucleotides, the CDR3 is TGTGCCAGCGGGACTAGCTTCGAGCAGTACTTC.

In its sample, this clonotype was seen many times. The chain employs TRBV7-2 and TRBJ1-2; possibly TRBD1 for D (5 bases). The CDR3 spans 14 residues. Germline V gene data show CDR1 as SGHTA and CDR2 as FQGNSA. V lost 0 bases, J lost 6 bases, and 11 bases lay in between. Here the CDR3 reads CASSLAQAENGYTF. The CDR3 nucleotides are TGTGCCAGCAGCTTAGCACAGGCTGAGAATGGCTACACCTTC.

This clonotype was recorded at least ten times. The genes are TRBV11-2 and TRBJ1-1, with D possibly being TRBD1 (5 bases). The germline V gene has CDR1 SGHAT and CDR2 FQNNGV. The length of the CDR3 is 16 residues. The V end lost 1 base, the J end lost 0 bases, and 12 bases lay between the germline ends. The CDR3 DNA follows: TGTGCCAGCAGCTTAGTATCAGGGTCTATGAACACTGAAGCTTTCTTT. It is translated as CASSLVSGSMNTEAFF. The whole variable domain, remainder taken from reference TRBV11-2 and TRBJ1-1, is EAGVAQSPRYKIIEKRQSVAFWCNPISGHATLYWYQQILGQGPKLLIQFQNNGVVDDSQLPKDRFSAERLKGVDSTLKIQPAKLEDSAVYLCASSLVSGSMNTEAFFGQGTRLTVV.

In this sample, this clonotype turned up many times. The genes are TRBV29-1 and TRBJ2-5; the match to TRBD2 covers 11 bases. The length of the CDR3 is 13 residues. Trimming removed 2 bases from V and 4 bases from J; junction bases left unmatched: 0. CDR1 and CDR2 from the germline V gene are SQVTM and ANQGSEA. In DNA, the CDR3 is TGCAGCGTTGAAACTAGCGGGGGAGAGACCCAGTACTTC. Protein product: CSVETSGGETQYF.

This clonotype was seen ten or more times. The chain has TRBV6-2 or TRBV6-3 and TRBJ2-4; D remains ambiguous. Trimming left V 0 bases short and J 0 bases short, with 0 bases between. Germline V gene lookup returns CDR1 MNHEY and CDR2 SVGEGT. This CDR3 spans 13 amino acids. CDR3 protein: CASSYSAKNIQYF. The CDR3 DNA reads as TGTGCCAGCAGTTACTCAGCCAAAAACATTCAGTACTTC.

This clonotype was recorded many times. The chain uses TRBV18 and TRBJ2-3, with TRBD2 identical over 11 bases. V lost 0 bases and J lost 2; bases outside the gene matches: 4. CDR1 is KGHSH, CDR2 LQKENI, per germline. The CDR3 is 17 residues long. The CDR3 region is CASSPPTSGGLTDTQYF. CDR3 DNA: TGTGCCAGCTCACCACCCACTAGCGGGGGACTCACAGATACGCAGTATTTT.

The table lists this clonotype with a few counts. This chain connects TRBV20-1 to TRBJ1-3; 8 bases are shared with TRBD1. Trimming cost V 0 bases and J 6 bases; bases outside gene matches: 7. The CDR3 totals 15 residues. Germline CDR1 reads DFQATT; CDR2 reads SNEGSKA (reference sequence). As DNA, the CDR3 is TGCAGTGCTAGAGACTGGACAGGGTCGGCAAACACCATATATTTT. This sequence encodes CSARDWTGSANTIYF.

CDR3 sequence: CASREHEQYF. DNA for the CDR3: TGCGCCAGCAGAGAGCACGAGCAGTACTTC. This chain connects TRBV10-2 to TRBJ2-7; D not certain. The CDR3 contains 10 residues. The V end lost 6 bases, the J end lost 5 bases, and 5 bases lay between the germline ends. Germline lookup yields CDR1 WSHSY and CDR2 SAAADI.

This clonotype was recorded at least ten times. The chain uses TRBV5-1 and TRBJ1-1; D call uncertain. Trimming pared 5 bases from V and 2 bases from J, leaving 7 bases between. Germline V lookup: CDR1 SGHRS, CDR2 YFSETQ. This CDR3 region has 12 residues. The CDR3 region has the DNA TGCGCCAGCAGTATAGACAACACTGAAGCTTTCTTT. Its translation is CASSIDNTEAFF.

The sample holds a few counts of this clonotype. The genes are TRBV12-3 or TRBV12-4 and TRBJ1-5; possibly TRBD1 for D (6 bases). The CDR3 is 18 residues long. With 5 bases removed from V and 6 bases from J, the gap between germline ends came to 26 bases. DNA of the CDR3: TGTGCCAGCAGTCACTCGCTGGTCCGGGACACCTCAACTCAGCCCCAGCATTTT. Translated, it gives CASSHSLVRDTSTQPQHF.

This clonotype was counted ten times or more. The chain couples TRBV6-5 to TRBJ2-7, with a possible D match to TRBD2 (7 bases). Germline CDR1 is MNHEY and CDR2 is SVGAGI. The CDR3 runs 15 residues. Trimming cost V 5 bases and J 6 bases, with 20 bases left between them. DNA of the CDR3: TGTGCCAGCAGTAGTGGGGGGGCGTTGGTCAGCGAGCAGTACTTC. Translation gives CASSSGGALVSEQYF.

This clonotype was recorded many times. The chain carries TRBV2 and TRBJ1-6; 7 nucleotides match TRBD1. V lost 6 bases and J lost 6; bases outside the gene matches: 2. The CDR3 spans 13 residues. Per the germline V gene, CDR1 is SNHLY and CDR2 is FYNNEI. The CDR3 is CASRGQLNSPLHF. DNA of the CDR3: TGTGCCAGCAGGGGACAGCTTAATTCACCCCTCCACTTT.

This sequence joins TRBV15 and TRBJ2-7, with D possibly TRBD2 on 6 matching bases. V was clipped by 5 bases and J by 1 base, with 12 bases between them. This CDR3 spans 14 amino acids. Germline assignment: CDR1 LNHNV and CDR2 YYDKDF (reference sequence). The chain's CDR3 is CATSHSGGSYEQYF. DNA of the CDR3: TGTGCCACCAGCCATTCTGGAGGGTCCTACGAGCAGTACTTC.

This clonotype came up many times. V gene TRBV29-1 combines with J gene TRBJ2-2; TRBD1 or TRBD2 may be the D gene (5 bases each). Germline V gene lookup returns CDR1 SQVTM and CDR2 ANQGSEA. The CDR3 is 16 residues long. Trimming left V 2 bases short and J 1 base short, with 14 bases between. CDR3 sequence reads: CSVENDGTENTGELFF. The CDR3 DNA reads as TGCAGCGTTGAAAATGATGGGACGGAGAACACCGGGGAGCTGTTTTTT.

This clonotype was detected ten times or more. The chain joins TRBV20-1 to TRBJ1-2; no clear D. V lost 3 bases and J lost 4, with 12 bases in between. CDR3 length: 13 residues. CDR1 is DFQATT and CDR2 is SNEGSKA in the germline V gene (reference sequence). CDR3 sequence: CSASPAAGYGYTF. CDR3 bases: TGCAGTGCTAGTCCGGCGGCGGGCTATGGCTACACCTTC.